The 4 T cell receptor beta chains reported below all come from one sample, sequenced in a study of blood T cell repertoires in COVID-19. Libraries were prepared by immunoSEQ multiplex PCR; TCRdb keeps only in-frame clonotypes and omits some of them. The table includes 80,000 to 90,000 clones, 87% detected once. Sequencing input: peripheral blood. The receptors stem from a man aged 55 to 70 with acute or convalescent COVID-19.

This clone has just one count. The CDR3 coding sequence is TGTGCCAGCAGTTACGGGCAGGGAAGCACTGAAGCTTTCTTT. Protein sequence: CASSYGQGSTEAFF. The V call is TRBV6-5, the J call TRBJ1-1; D perhaps matches TRBD1 (5 bases). CDR3 length: 14 residues. Between the trimmed V and J ends, which lost 2 bases and 4 bases, there was a span of 11 bases. CDR1 and CDR2 from the germline V gene are MNHEY and SVGAGI.

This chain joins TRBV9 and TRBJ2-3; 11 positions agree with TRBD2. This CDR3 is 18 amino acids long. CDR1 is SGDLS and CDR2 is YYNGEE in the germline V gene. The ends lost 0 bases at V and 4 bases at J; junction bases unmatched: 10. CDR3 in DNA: TGTGCCAGCAGCGTAGCTGAGGCTAGCGGGGGGTGGGCAGATACGCAGTATTTT. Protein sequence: CASSVAEASGGWADTQYF.

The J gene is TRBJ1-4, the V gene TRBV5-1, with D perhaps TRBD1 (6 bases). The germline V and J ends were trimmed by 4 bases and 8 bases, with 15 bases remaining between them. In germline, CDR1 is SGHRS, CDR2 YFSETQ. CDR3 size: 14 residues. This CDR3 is CASSEQGVGEKLFF. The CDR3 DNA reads TGCGCCAGCAGCGAACAGGGAGTAGGGGAAAAACTGTTTTTT.

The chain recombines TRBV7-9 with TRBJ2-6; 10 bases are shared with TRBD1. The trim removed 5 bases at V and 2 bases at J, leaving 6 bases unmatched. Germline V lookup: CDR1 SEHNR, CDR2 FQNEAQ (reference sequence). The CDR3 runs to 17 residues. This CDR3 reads CASSMGQGTTGANVLTF. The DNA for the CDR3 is TGTGCCAGCAGCATGGGACAGGGGACCACTGGGGCCAACGTCCTGACTTTC.